The clone carrying this T cell receptor (beta chain) showed up just a few times. What it binds is not known. A single record per CDR3 protein comes from TCRdb applying MiXCR to the reads. The sample lists 100,000 to 150,000 distinct CDR3 sequences, approximately 30% occurring once. The data are from a study of T cell repertoires in cytomegalovirus infection. The germline gives CDR1 MGHRA, CDR2 YSYEKL. This CDR3 is 13 amino acids long. The V end lost 1 base, the J end lost 1 base, and 4 bases lay between the germline ends. The chain joins TRBV4-1 to TRBJ1-1; no clear D gene. Material: CD8+ T cells from cultured PBMCs, obtained from culture after CMV antigen stimulation. The TCR was taken from a human donor in good health (CMV status not recorded). Some clones in this sample may be carry-over from other donors' samples. CDR3 DNA sequence: TGCGCCAGCAGCCAAGTAGGGAACACTGAAGCTTTCTTT. Amino acids: CASSQVGNTEAFF.